The 26 T cell receptor beta chains reported below all come from one sample, sequenced in a study of T cells in Graves' hyperthyroidism and ophthalmopathy. Researchers amplified the TCR beta CDR3 regions from RNA transcripts. HTBI primers drove first-round RT-PCR of the TCR CDR3. MiXCR was run by TCRdb on the multiplex PCR reads, yielding one entry per CDR3 protein. The sample holds around 350,000 distinct CDR3 sequences, under 20% seen once. The specimen sequenced was blood. These receptors were obtained from a young woman with Graves' hyperthyroidism.

This clonotype has ten or more counts. The chain combines TRBV7-3 with TRBJ1-1; the D gene is possibly TRBD1 (5 bases). Trimming took 2 bases from V and 1 from J, leaving 8 bases between them. Per germline, CDR1 SGHTA and CDR2 FQGTGA. CDR3 size: 14 residues. In nucleotides, the CDR3 is TGTGCCAGCAGCTTAGGGGCAGCGAACACTGAAGCTTTCTTT. Amino acid sequence: CASSLGAANTEAFF.

In this sample, this clonotype turned up many times. V is TRBV6-1 and J is TRBJ1-2; D is possibly TRBD1 (5 bases). Looked up from germline, CDR1 is MNHNS and CDR2 is SASEGT. The CDR3 length is 15 residues. V was shortened by 5 bases and J by 4 bases, with 17 bases between the two germline ends. The CDR3 DNA follows: TGTGCCAGCAGTAGCCCCCCGGGGGGGGGCTATGGCTACACCTTC. Translating gives CASSSPPGGGYGYTF.

The chain is built from TRBV20-1 and TRBJ1-6; 7 bases are a match to TRBD1. Germline CDR1 DFQATT, CDR2 SNEGSKA (reference sequence). The CDR3 extends over 13 amino acids. Trimming at V came to 3 bases and at J to 7 bases, leaving 3 bases not matched to a gene. CDR3 sequence reads: CSASGTDNSPLHF. CDR3 bases: TGCAGTGCTAGTGGGACAGACAATTCACCCCTCCACTTT.

This clonotype was seen repeatedly, ten times or more. J is TRBJ1-3 and V is TRBV15, with D hard to call. Trimming removed 7 bases at V and 0 bases at J, with 10 bases between. Germline V gene sequence: CDR1 LNHNV, CDR2 YYDKDF (reference sequence). This CDR3 comprises 14 residues. The CDR3 is CATKEATSGNTIYF. The CDR3 nucleotides read TGTGCCACCAAAGAGGCGACCTCTGGAAACACCATATATTTT.

This clonotype was picked up many times. V usage is TRBV6-5 and J usage is TRBJ1-2; D is perhaps TRBD1 (6 bases). V was trimmed by 5 bases and J by 1 base, leaving 14 bases between them. Germline CDR1 reads MNHEY; CDR2 reads SVGAGI. The CDR3 is made up of 15 amino acids. CDR3: CASSTGQSRNYGYTF. The CDR3 region has the DNA TGTGCCAGCAGTACTGGACAGTCCCGTAACTATGGCTACACCTTC.

This clonotype was observed at least ten times. The rearrangement joins TRBV20-1 to TRBJ1-5; no reliable D call. The CDR3 is 13 amino acids. Germline V gives CDR1 DFQATT, CDR2 SNEGSKA (reference sequence). Trimming removed 6 bases at V and 3 bases at J, with 12 bases between. CDR3 sequence: CSAQDVFNQPQHF. The CDR3, as DNA: TGCAGTGCCCAGGACGTATTCAATCAGCCCCAGCATTTT.

The table lists this clonotype with many counts. The J gene is TRBJ1-5, the V gene TRBV27, with 7 bases matching TRBD1. The CDR3 runs to 16 residues. Germline-derived CDR1 and CDR2 are MNHEY and SMNVEV (reference sequence). J lost 2 bases, V lost 4 bases, and 8 bases had no gene match. The CDR3 bases are TGTGCCAGCAGTTCTACAGGGGAGTGGGGCAATCAGCCCCAGCATTTT. This sequence encodes CASSSTGEWGNQPQHF.

This clonotype was detected ten times or more. This chain connects TRBV11-3 to TRBJ1-1; D unclear. V was clipped by 6 bases and J by 1 base, with 9 bases between them. The CDR3 runs 13 residues. The V gene's germline CDR1 is SGHNT and CDR2 YENEEA. CDR3 nucleotide sequence: TGTGCCAGCAGTTTGGTCAGGAACACTGAAGCTTTCTTT. Protein product: CASSLVRNTEAFF.

This clonotype was observed at least ten times. The chain joins TRBV18 to TRBJ1-2; possibly TRBD1 for D (5 bases). The CDR3 is 14 residues long. The germline gives CDR1 KGHSH, CDR2 LQKENI. V lost 1 base, J lost 3 bases, and 9 bases lay in between. The CDR3 bases are TGTGCCAGCTCACCACAACAGGCCGACTATGGCTACACCTTC. Translating it yields CASSPQQADYGYTF.

The table lists this clonotype with many counts. CDR3 sequence: CASSIALGGTQYF. CDR3 nucleotides: TGTGCCAGTAGTATAGCCTTAGGTGGGACCCAGTACTTC. The chain combines TRBV19 with TRBJ2-5; D gene ambiguous. V dropped 1 base and J dropped 7 bases, with 10 bases sitting between them. From germline, CDR1 is LNHDA and CDR2 SQIVND (reference sequence). The CDR3 totals 13 residues.

This clonotype was observed a handful of times. The chain combines TRBV5-1 with TRBJ1-5; a weak D match, TRBD1 (5 bases). The germline V and J ends were trimmed by 0 bases and 7 bases, with 11 bases remaining between them. Germline V gene lookup returns CDR1 SGHRS and CDR2 YFSETQ. The CDR3 has 14 residues. The CDR3 DNA reads TGCGCCAGCAGCTTGGAGCCAGGGAGGCAGCCCCAGCATTTT. As protein: CASSLEPGRQPQHF.

The rearrangement uses TRBV6-1 and TRBJ1-2, with D unclear. V was clipped by 3 bases and J by 7 bases, with 12 bases between them. Germline V CDR1 and CDR2: MNHNS, SASEGT. CDR3 size: 13 residues. The CDR3 loop is CASSDTALGGYTF. The CDR3 nucleotides read TGTGCCAGCAGTGACACAGCCCTGGGTGGCTACACCTTC.

J is TRBJ2-2 and V is TRBV4-1; 11 nucleotides align to TRBD2. Germline loops: CDR1 MGHRA, CDR2 YSYEKL. J was trimmed by 6 bases and V by 5 bases; bases with no gene match: 11. CDR3 size: 17 residues. The CDR3 DNA follows: TGCGCCAGCAGCTCGCTAGCGGGGGGTGTAGTTTCCGGGGAGCTGTTTTTT. It codes for CASSSLAGGVVSGELFF.

This clonotype was recorded at least ten times. The genes are TRBV6-5 and TRBJ2-7, with 9 bases lining up with TRBD1. The CDR3 sequence is 16 residues long. Germline lookup yields CDR1 MNHEY and CDR2 SVGAGI. The J segment lost 3 bases and the V segment lost 4 bases, leaving 10 bases of the junction unmatched. CDR3 sequence reads: CASSSATGTGYYEQYF. The DNA of the CDR3 is TGTGCCAGCAGTTCGGCGACCGGGACAGGGTACTACGAGCAGTACTTC.

The chain combines TRBV7-8 with TRBJ2-7; D is ambiguous. The CDR3 covers 15 residues. In germline, CDR1 is SGHVS, CDR2 FQNEAQ. V was trimmed by 0 bases and J by 3 bases, leaving 12 bases between them. The CDR3 nucleotides read TGTGCCAGCAGCTTAGCGGTTGGGGTTGGCTACGAGCAGTACTTC. Its translation is CASSLAVGVGYEQYF.

This clonotype was counted between two and nine times. Given the absence of the conserved phenylalanine or tryptophan at the CDR3 end, a read error is likely. V and J are TRBV7-8 and TRBJ1-2, with TRBD1 matching over 7 bases. The CDR3 contains 18 residues. Trimming cost V 5 bases and J 8 bases; bases outside gene matches: 23. CDR1 is SGHVS and CDR2 is FQNEAQ in the germline V gene. As DNA, the CDR3 is TGTGCCAGCAGCCTGACCCAGCCGAGGGACAGTCTTTTGCGGGGCTACACCCTC. Its translation: CASSLTQPRDSLLRGYTL.

This clonotype has a count of ten or more. This rearrangement joins TRBV5-6 to TRBJ2-5, with TRBD1 as a possible D gene (5 bases). The CDR3 runs to 15 residues. V lost 4 bases to trimming and J lost 2 bases, with 15 bases between them. Germline V gene data show CDR1 as SGHDT and CDR2 as YYEEEE. CDR3: CASSLDERTQETQYF. DNA of the CDR3: TGTGCCAGCAGCCTAGACGAGAGGACACAAGAGACCCAGTACTTC.

This clonotype was counted ten times or more. The V call is TRBV30, the J call TRBJ2-7; 8 bases are shared with TRBD1. This CDR3 comprises 12 residues. V lost 5 bases to trimming and J lost 7 bases; unmatched junction nucleotides: 7. Germline loops: CDR1 GTSNPN, CDR2 SVGIG (reference sequence). DNA of the CDR3: TGTGCCTGGGCCCAGGGGGCGGGGGAGCAGTACTTC. Translated: CAWAQGAGEQYF.

This clonotype showed up many times. For the CDR3, the DNA is TGTGCCAGCAGTGCTACCGGGGTGGATGGGACTGAAGCTTTCTTT. Its translation: CASSATGVDGTEAFF. This rearrangement joins TRBV27 to TRBJ1-1, with unresolved D. Trimming cost V 5 bases and J 5 bases, with 18 bases left between them. CDR3 length: 15 residues. Germline loops: CDR1 MNHEY, CDR2 SMNVEV (reference sequence).

With regard to this clonotype: One base away lies a much larger clone, so this may be a sequencing read error. J is TRBJ1-1 and V is TRBV19, with D maybe TRBD1 (6 bases). CDR1 and CDR2 from the germline V gene are LNHDA and SQIVND (reference sequence). The ends were cut back, 4 bases at V and 1 base at J, with 16 bases in the middle. This CDR3 is built from 16 residues. The CDR3 DNA sequence: TGTGCCAGTAGTAGCGGGACAACTTATACGAACACTGAAGCTTTCTTT. Amino acids: CASSSGTTYTNTEAFF.

This clonotype has a count of ten or more. The chain employs TRBV6-4 and TRBJ1-5, with D possibly being TRBD1 (6 bases). The CDR3 has 14 amino acids. Germline values: CDR1 MRHNA, CDR2 SNTAGT. Trimming removed 0 bases at V and 7 bases at J, with 10 bases between. The DNA of the CDR3 is TGTGCCAGCAGTGACTCCCTAGGGGGGCAGCCCCAGCATTTT. Protein: CASSDSLGGQPQHF.

Many counts were recorded for this clonotype. V and J are TRBV6-5 and TRBJ1-2; 8 bases agree with TRBD1. In germline, CDR1 is MNHEY, CDR2 SVGAGI. The CDR3 covers 16 residues. J gave up 6 bases and V 0 bases, and 9 bases lay outside the gene matches. Here the CDR3 DNA reads TGTGCCAGCAGTTACTCATCACCAGGGGGCGACGATGGCTACACCTTC. It yields the protein CASSYSSPGGDDGYTF.

This clonotype was observed many times. CDR3: CASSSPGAVTQYF. The CDR3 bases are TGTGCCAGCAGCTCGCCGGGGGCGGTGACCCAGTACTTC. This chain connects TRBV7-9 to TRBJ2-5; D is perhaps TRBD1 or TRBD2 (6 bases each). The CDR3 has 13 amino acids. The V gene lost 4 bases and the J gene lost 7 bases, with 13 bases spanning the gap. Looked up from germline, CDR1 is SEHNR and CDR2 is FQNEAQ (reference sequence).

This clonotype was counted only a few times. This rearrangement joins TRBV18 to TRBJ1-2; possible D gene TRBD1, 5 bases. CDR3 size: 15 residues. V was pared by 6 bases and J by 5 bases, with 19 bases between. From germline, CDR1 is KGHSH and CDR2 LQKENI. CDR3 bases: TGTGCCAGCTCGCCAAAGGGACTCGGAGGGTATGGCTACACCTTC. Residues: CASSPKGLGGYGYTF.

CDR3 sequence: CSARDDGHSAPSRVYEQYF. The DNA for the CDR3 is TGCAGTGCTAGAGATGACGGACATTCGGCCCCCTCGCGCGTCTACGAGCAGTACTTC. The V and J genes are TRBV20-1 and TRBJ2-7; D may be TRBD1 (5 bases). Germline CDR1 and CDR2: DFQATT and SNEGSKA (reference sequence). Trimming cost V 0 bases and J 3 bases, with 27 bases left between them. This CDR3 contains 19 residues.

This clonotype was counted ten times or more. The chain employs TRBV11-2 and TRBJ1-1; 7 bases line up with TRBD1. The V segment lost 5 bases and the J segment 0 bases; nucleotides outside the gene matches: 9. This CDR3 comprises 16 residues. Germline CDR1 SGHAT, CDR2 FQNNGV. The CDR3, as DNA: TGTGCCAGCAGCCCCCGCAGGGGGAACATGAACACTGAAGCTTTCTTT. It codes for CASSPRRGNMNTEAFF.